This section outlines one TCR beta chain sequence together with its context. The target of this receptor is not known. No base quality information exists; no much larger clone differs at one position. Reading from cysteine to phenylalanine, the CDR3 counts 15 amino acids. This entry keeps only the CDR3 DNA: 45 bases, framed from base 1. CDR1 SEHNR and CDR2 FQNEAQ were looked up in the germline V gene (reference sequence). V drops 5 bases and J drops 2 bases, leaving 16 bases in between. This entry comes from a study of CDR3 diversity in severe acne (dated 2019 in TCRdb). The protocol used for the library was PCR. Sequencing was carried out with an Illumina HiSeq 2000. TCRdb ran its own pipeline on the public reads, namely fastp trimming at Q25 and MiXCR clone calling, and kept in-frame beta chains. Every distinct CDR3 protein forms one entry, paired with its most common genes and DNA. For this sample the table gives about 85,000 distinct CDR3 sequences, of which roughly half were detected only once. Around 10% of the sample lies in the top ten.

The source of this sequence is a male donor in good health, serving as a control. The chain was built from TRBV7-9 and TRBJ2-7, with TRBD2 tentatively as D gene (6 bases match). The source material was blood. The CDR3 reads CASSQGRGLPYEQYF. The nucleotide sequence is TGTGCCAGCAGCCAAGGACGGGGGTTGCCCTACGAGCAGTACTTC.